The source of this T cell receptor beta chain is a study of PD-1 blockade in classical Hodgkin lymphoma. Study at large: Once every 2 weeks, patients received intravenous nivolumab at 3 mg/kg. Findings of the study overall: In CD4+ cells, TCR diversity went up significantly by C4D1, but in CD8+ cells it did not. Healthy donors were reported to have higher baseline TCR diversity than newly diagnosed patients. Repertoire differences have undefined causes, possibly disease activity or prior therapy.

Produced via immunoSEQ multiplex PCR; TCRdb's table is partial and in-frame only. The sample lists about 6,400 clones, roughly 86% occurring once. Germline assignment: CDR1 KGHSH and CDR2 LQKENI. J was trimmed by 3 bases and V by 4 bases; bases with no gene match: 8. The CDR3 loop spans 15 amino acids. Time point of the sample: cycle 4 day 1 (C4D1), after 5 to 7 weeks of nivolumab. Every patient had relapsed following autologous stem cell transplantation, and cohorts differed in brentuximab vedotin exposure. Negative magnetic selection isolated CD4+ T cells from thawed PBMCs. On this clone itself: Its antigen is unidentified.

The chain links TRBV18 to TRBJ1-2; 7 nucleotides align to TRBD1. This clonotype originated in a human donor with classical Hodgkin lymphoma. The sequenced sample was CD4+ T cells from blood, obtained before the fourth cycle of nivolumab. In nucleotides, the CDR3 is TGTGCCAGCTCACAATCAGGGGGGAACGACTATGGCTACACCTTC. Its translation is CASSQSGGNDYGYTF.